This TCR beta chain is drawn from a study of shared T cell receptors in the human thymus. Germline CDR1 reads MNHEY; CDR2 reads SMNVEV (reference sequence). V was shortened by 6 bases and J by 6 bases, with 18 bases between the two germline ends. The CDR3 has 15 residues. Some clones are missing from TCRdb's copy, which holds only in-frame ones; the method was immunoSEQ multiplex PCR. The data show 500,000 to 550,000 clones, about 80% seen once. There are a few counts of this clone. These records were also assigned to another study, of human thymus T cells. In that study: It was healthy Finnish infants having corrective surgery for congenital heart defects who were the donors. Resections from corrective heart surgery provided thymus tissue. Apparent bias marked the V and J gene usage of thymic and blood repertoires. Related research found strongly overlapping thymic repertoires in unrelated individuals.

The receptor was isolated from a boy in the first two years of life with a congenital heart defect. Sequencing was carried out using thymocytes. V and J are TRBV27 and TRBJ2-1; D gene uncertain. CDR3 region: CASSPRLEVFNEQFF. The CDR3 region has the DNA TGTGCCAGCAGCCCCCGGCTAGAGGTCTTCAATGAGCAGTTCTTC.